One and the same sample provided the 24 T cell receptor beta chains below, sequenced in a study of CD8+ T cells in alopecia areata. Isolated RNA was reverse transcribed into cDNA used as the sequencing template. Sequenced by immunoSEQ multiplex PCR; TCRdb stores in-frame clones only, minus some. The table includes roughly 150,000 clones, about three fifths detected once. The sequencing sample was made of CD4+ T cells sorted from blood. The receptors were sampled from a human donor in good health.

This chain joins TRBV11-2 and TRBJ2-3; 15 bases agree with TRBD2. The CDR3 has 17 amino acids. V lost 0 bases to trimming and J lost 4 bases; unmatched junction nucleotides: 2. CDR1 and CDR2 from the germline V gene are SGHAT and FQNNGV. CDR3 protein: CASSLEGLAGGADTQYF. CDR3 bases: TGTGCCAGCAGCTTAGAAGGACTAGCGGGAGGGGCAGATACGCAGTATTTT.

The V call is TRBV5-4, the J call TRBJ2-1; 8 bases fit TRBD1. The CDR3 runs to 16 residues. With V trimmed by 6 bases and J by 0 bases, 8 bases remained unmatched. Germline loops: CDR1 SGHNT, CDR2 YYREEE (reference sequence). Here the CDR3 DNA reads TGTGCCAGCATGACAGGGGCGCCTAGCTCCTACAATGAGCAGTTCTTC. Translating it yields CASMTGAPSSYNEQFF.

J is TRBJ1-2 and V is TRBV4-1; 7 bases are shared with TRBD1. Germline loops: CDR1 MGHRA, CDR2 YSYEKL. With V trimmed by 4 bases and J by 7 bases, 12 bases remained unmatched. The CDR3 has 15 amino acids. DNA of the CDR3: TGCGCCAGCAGCCGGCCGGGACAGTCAGTCGGTGGCTACACCTTC. It encodes CASSRPGQSVGGYTF.

This clone was counted a few times. The CDR3: CASSMMGETQYF. As DNA, the CDR3 is TGTGCCAGTAGTATGATGGGTGAGACCCAGTACTTC. The V and J genes are TRBV19 and TRBJ2-5; D remains unclear. V was cut by 3 bases and J by 5 bases, with 7 bases left in between. The germline CDR1 and CDR2 sequences are LNHDA and SQIVND (reference sequence). The CDR3 contains 12 residues.

The rearrangement uses TRBV25-1 and TRBJ2-7, with a tentative D call TRBD1 (5 bases). Germline CDR1 MGHDK, CDR2 SYGVNS. Trimming removed 5 bases at V and 3 bases at J, with 11 bases between. This CDR3 spans 13 amino acids. The CDR3 region has the DNA TGTGCCAGCAGTCTAAGGGGCTACTACGAGCAGTACTTC. Translating it yields CASSLRGYYEQYF.

V usage is TRBV5-6 and J usage is TRBJ2-1; weak D call: TRBD1 (6 bases). CDR1 is SGHDT, CDR2 YYEEEE, per germline. Trimming pared 4 bases from V and 10 bases from J, leaving 12 bases between. The CDR3 has 12 amino acids. The CDR3 loop is CASSHRVREQFF. CDR3 in DNA: TGTGCCAGCAGCCACAGGGTAAGAGAGCAGTTCTTC.

The chain carries TRBV28 and TRBJ2-5; D not resolved. Germline CDR1 and CDR2: MDHEN and SYDVKM. CDR3 length equals 14 residues. The V and J ends lost 6 bases and 1 base respectively, with 12 bases between them. The CDR3 here is CASRARRFQETQYF. The CDR3 bases are TGTGCCAGCAGAGCCCGACGGTTCCAAGAGACCCAGTACTTC.

The chain joins TRBV5-1 to TRBJ2-1; D perhaps matches TRBD1 (6 bases). CDR3 length equals 14 residues. Germline V lookup: CDR1 SGHRS, CDR2 YFSETQ. Deletions cut 0 bases from V and 4 bases from J, with 8 bases between. The CDR3 nucleotides read TGCGCCAGCAGCTTGGGACAGGAATACAATGAGCAGTTCTTC. Translated: CASSLGQEYNEQFF.

V and J are TRBV30 and TRBJ1-1; the match to TRBD1 covers 9 bases. CDR1 is GTSNPN, CDR2 SVGIG, per germline (reference sequence). The junction had 7 bases not matched to a gene; V was cut back by 1 base and J by 1 base. The CDR3 is 16 amino acids. Written as DNA, the CDR3 is TGTGCCTGGAGTGGGCACAGGGGGCTAGGGAACACTGAAGCTTTCTTT. Amino acids: CAWSGHRGLGNTEAFF.

The chain combines TRBV5-6 with TRBJ1-1; the D is unclear. CDR1 is SGHDT and CDR2 is YYEEEE in the germline V gene. The V end lost 0 bases, the J end lost 7 bases, and 4 bases lay between the germline ends. The length of the CDR3 is 11 residues. The CDR3 here is CASSLVYEAFF. CDR3 DNA sequence: TGTGCCAGCAGCTTGGTTTATGAAGCTTTCTTT.

This chain uses TRBV11-2 with TRBJ2-3, with 8 bases identical to TRBD1. J lost 2 bases, V lost 3 bases, and 4 bases had no gene match. Per germline, CDR1 SGHAT and CDR2 FQNNGV. The CDR3 is made up of 15 amino acids. CDR3: CASSFQTGATDTQYF. The CDR3 region has the DNA TGTGCCAGCAGCTTCCAGACAGGGGCCACAGATACGCAGTATTTT. The complete variable domain, with remaining parts taken from reference TRBV11-2 and TRBJ2-3, reads EAGVAQSPRYKIIEKRQSVAFWCNPISGHATLYWYQQILGQGPKLLIQFQNNGVVDDSQLPKDRFSAERLKGVDSTLKIQPAKLEDSAVYLCASSFQTGATDTQYFGPGTRLTVL.

The genes are TRBV15 and TRBJ2-5; 7 bases are shared with TRBD1. The V segment lost 3 bases and the J segment 5 bases; nucleotides outside the gene matches: 6. CDR1 and CDR2 from the germline V gene are LNHNV and YYDKDF (reference sequence). This CDR3 region has 14 residues. CDR3 amino acids: CATSRRGGEETQYF. As DNA, the CDR3 is TGTGCCACCAGCAGGAGAGGGGGCGAGGAGACCCAGTACTTC.

The gene calls are TRBV4-1 and TRBJ2-2; D may correspond to TRBD1 or TRBD2 (5 bases each). The V gene's germline CDR1 is MGHRA and CDR2 YSYEKL. The V gene lost 0 bases and the J gene lost 4 bases, with 12 bases spanning the gap. This CDR3 contains 16 residues. The CDR3 here is CASSQERGLGTGELFF. Written as DNA, the CDR3 is TGCGCCAGCAGCCAAGAGAGGGGCCTGGGCACCGGGGAGCTGTTTTTT.

The chain carries TRBV29-1 and TRBJ2-1, with TRBD1 matching over 8 bases. The junction had 9 bases not matched to a gene; V was cut back by 8 bases and J by 12 bases. CDR1 is SQVTM and CDR2 is ANQGSEA in the germline V gene. The CDR3 length is 11 residues. CDR3 sequence (DNA): TGCAGCCCACGCATTGGGACAGGGCAGTTCTTC. Protein: CSPRIGTGQFF.

V gene TRBV18 combines with J gene TRBJ1-1; D is perhaps TRBD1 (5 bases). In germline, CDR1 is KGHSH, CDR2 LQKENI. The CDR3 totals 12 residues. V lost 3 bases and J lost 11, with 13 bases in between. CDR3 protein: CASSPDNSGAFF. The CDR3 DNA is TGTGCCAGCTCACCGGACAACTCGGGGGCTTTCTTT.

A few counts support this clone. This chain uses TRBV13 with TRBJ2-3; 8 bases agree with TRBD1. Trimming took 3 bases from V and 3 from J; bases not matched to a gene: 8. CDR1 PRHDT and CDR2 FYEKMQ come from the germline V gene (reference sequence). CDR3 size: 16 residues. Here the CDR3 reads CASSFLGTGDTDTQYF. DNA of the CDR3: TGTGCCAGCAGCTTCTTGGGGACAGGAGATACAGATACGCAGTATTTT.

The chain uses TRBV27 and TRBJ1-1, with D possibly matching TRBD1 (5 bases). CDR3 length equals 14 residues. V shed 2 bases and J shed 7 bases, with 14 bases lying between them. The germline V gene has CDR1 MNHEY and CDR2 SMNVEV (reference sequence). CDR3 residues: CASSLGQGSLEAFF. The CDR3 DNA reads TGTGCCAGCAGTTTAGGCCAGGGTAGTCTTGAAGCTTTCTTT.

The sample holds a few counts of this clone. The genes are TRBV11-2 and TRBJ1-1; perhaps TRBD1 as D (5 bases). Per the germline V gene, CDR1 is SGHAT and CDR2 is FQNNGV. CDR3 length: 15 residues. Trimming took 3 bases from V and 4 from J, leaving 15 bases between them. In nucleotides, the CDR3 is TGTGCCAGCAGCTTCGTGGCAGGGAGGGGCACTGAAGCTTTCTTT. It encodes CASSFVAGRGTEAFF.

This chain uses TRBV19 with TRBJ1-2, with a weak D call TRBD1 (5 bases). V was cut by 9 bases and J by 8 bases, with 13 bases left in between. The CDR3 contains 11 residues. Germline values: CDR1 LNHDA, CDR2 SQIVND (reference sequence). CDR3 amino acids: CASRSGGGYTF. CDR3 bases: TGTGCCAGCAGAAGTGGGGGAGGCTACACCTTC.

V gene TRBV13 combines with J gene TRBJ1-2; 9 nucleotides line up with TRBD1. The CDR3 contains 13 residues. CDR1 is PRHDT and CDR2 is FYEKMQ in the germline V gene (reference sequence). The V gene end was trimmed by 5 bases and the J gene end by 5 bases; junction bases not matched to a gene: 3. CDR3 in amino acids: CASSATGGYGYTF. DNA of the CDR3: TGTGCCAGCAGCGCGACAGGGGGTTATGGCTACACCTTC.

V and J are TRBV29-1 and TRBJ1-2, with a tentative D call TRBD1 (6 bases). V was pared by 4 bases and J by 2 bases, with 14 bases between. Germline V gene data show CDR1 as SQVTM and CDR2 as ANQGSEA. The CDR3 extends over 14 amino acids. CDR3 in DNA: TGCAGCGTTGCCAGCCAGGGGCGGAACTATGGCTACACCTTC. The encoded protein is CSVASQGRNYGYTF.

The V and J genes are TRBV29-1 and TRBJ1-5; TRBD1 agrees at 7 bases. The CDR3 spans 13 residues. In germline, CDR1 is SQVTM, CDR2 ANQGSEA. Trimming at V came to 7 bases and at J to 3 bases, leaving 6 bases not matched to a gene. CDR3 sequence reads: CSAQTGNNQPQHF. CDR3 nucleotides: TGCAGCGCCCAGACAGGGAACAATCAGCCCCAGCATTTT.

This clone has just a few counts. The CDR3 reads CASSPSRRYNEQFF. CDR3 nucleotides: TGTGCCAGCAGCCCGTCCCGTCGGTACAATGAGCAGTTCTTC. The V and J genes are TRBV11-2 and TRBJ2-1; D call uncertain. This CDR3 has 14 residues. The germline CDR1 and CDR2 sequences are SGHAT and FQNNGV. The V and J ends lost 5 bases and 4 bases respectively, with 12 bases between them.

The rearrangement joins TRBV4-1 to TRBJ1-2, with TRBD1 matching over 9 bases. The CDR3 spans 14 residues. Trimming cost V 5 bases and J 10 bases; bases outside gene matches: 11. Germline V gene lookup returns CDR1 MGHRA and CDR2 YSYEKL. The CDR3 region is CASSNPGTGRDYTF. In DNA form, the CDR3 reads TGCGCCAGCAGCAACCCCGGGACAGGGAGGGACTACACCTTC.